The clone carrying this T cell receptor beta chain was picked up a small number of times. V was pared by 1 base and J by 8 bases, with 15 bases between. Germline V gene lookup returns CDR1 LGHNA and CDR2 YSLEER. The CDR3 loop spans 15 amino acids. The sort gate was single viable CD3+CD4+CD8-CD45RO+ cells for memory CD4+ T cells. CMV serostatus came from serum IgG against pp150, pp28, p38, p52. Total CD4+ T cells were enriched by CD4 positive selection. Source study methods: After removing out-of-frame reads, around 2 million distinct TCRbeta sequences remained. TCRdb's copy holds only in-frame clones and misses some; the assay was immunoSEQ multiplex PCR. That table supplies the V and J calls and clone size; D and trimming were determined from the DNA. The table has about 56,000 clones, 70% to 80% seen once. The data derive from a study of memory CD4+ T cells and cytomegalovirus serostatus. On the study more broadly: Donors were healthy Belgian adults, under 10 CMV seropositive and approximately 23 seronegative.

The sequence was obtained from an adult in good health and CMV-seropositive. Sequenced material: memory CD4+ T cells from blood. This chain joins TRBV4-3 and TRBJ2-1; a possible D gene is TRBD2 (6 bases). CDR3 protein: CASSQGERGGDEQFF. CDR3 bases: TGCGCCAGCAGCCAAGGGGAGAGAGGAGGGGATGAGCAGTTCTTC.